This TCR beta chain originates from a study of blood T cells in healthy people across ages (dated by TCRdb to the mid-2010s). Regarding the research as a whole: In model experiments, roughly one uniquely barcoded TCR beta cDNA molecule per two T cells was captured by template switching. The study analyzed two additional independent replicas of 1 million unique cDNA reads from the same blood draw for two donors, one aged 18 to 30 and one aged 80 or older. To avoid experimental bias, donors of different ages were distributed randomly across sequencing lanes. The study measured age-related changes in TCR beta repertoire diversity using deep sequencing normalized with unique cDNA molecular identifiers. The donors were divided into four age groups: young (average roughly 17 years), middle-aged (approximately 39), aged (approximately 62) and long-lived (roughly 86). The paper's findings and limits, for the study overall: Compared with the aged group, more naive CD4+ T cells, fewer expanded clones and increased TCR diversity were shown by the long-lived group, suggesting age selection. As age increased, observed TCR beta diversity per million T cells dropped in a roughly linear way, and a significant reduction was already evident by age about 40. Because profiling used bulk unsorted PBMCs, naive and antigen-experienced compartments could not be compared conclusively. Estimates of total diversity from one million sequenced T cells were regarded as lower bounds and underestimates. Donor CMV infection status was unknown, potentially confounding age-related changes in expanded clonotypes. The percentage of naive T cells measured by flow cytometry correlated strongly with observed TCR beta diversity.

Concerning this clonotype: Its recognized antigen is unknown. The sample holds no much larger clone one base away, and base qualities are not on file.

Library prep was done by 5' RACE. The instrument given in TCRdb is Illumina HiSeq 2500. A second roughly 6 to 12 cycle PCR used a sample-barcoded 5' primer and a J-beta primer mix. A template-switch 5' adaptor carrying 12 random nucleotides introduced a unique molecular identifier onto each TCR beta cDNA molecule. At least 2.5 million CDR3-containing paired-end reads were obtained from each sample. First-strand cDNA was synthesized from all RNA with the Mint cDNA synthesis kit, primed by a TRBC-specific oligonucleotide. Following uracil-DNA glycosylase treatment, a first 18-cycle PCR with universal primers M1SS and BC2_uni_R was performed on all cDNA. Per the authors' processing: For normalization, 1 million high-quality reads, each with a distinct molecular identifier, were randomly selected from each sample. Reads with shared molecular identifiers were discarded instead of being binned into consensus sequences. MiTCR, with a Q25 quality threshold and the strictest error-elimination algorithm, was used for CDR3 identification, clonotype clustering and error correction. A nonparametric unseen species model using Euler transformation provided a lower-bound estimate of total TCR beta diversity. The public reads were reanalyzed by TCRdb: fastp trimming at Q25, MiXCR alignment, in-frame beta chains only. Identical CDR3 proteins give one entry, which carries the most common genes and DNA. TCRdb, rather than the study authors, made the V and J calls. Recorded for this sample are about 1 million distinct CDR3 sequences; around 45% of them occurred a single time. Of the sample, 15% to 20% is held by the ten largest clones.

The roughly 39 donors, aged 6 to 90 years, were systemically healthy Caucasian individuals from Russia. Each donor gave roughly 9.5 milliliters of peripheral blood, collected into EDTA-treated Vacutainer tubes. Ficoll-Paque density-gradient centrifugation was used to isolate PBMCs, with at least 7 million obtained per sample. Trizol reagent was used to extract total RNA from the PBMCs, yielding at least 5 micrograms per sample. Naive CD45RAhigh/CD27high T cell percentages were measured by flow cytometry on a PBMC aliquot from every donor. Sequencing was carried out using blood. This TCR was recovered from a woman aged 55-70 years in good health.

The DNA reads as follows: TGCAGCGAAGGTCCAGGGGAGGCTGGCTACACCTTC. Its protein product is CSEGPGEAGYTF. The rearranged chain carries TRBV29-1 and TRBJ1-2; the D gene is perhaps TRBD1, from 6 matching bases. Trimming removed 7 bases from V and 7 bases from J, leaving 16 bases between the germline ends. Via the germline V gene, CDR1 is SQVTM and CDR2 ANQGSEA. From its cysteine to its phenylalanine, the CDR3 spans 12 amino acids. The entry retains the CDR3 DNA only, 36 bases that are in frame from base 1.